The 16 T cell receptor beta chains reported below all come from one sample, sequenced in a study of T cells in localized non-small cell lung cancer. The repertoire was sequenced with immunoSEQ multiplex PCR; TCRdb's copy has only in-frame clones and lacks some. Among under 150,000 clones listed, 70% to 90% were seen once. The sequencing used peripheral blood, collected before any cancer treatment. Every receptor here comes from a female donor over 55 with stage I lung adenocarcinoma.

The gene calls are TRBV6-5 and TRBJ1-1; no firm D call. The germline V and J ends were trimmed by 2 bases and 1 base, with 14 bases remaining between them. From germline, CDR1 is MNHEY and CDR2 SVGAGI. The CDR3 extends over 16 amino acids. The CDR3 reads CASSYRGVGGNTEAFF. The CDR3 DNA follows: TGTGCCAGCAGTTACCGAGGCGTAGGAGGGAACACTGAAGCTTTCTTT.

The chain recombines TRBV6-6 with TRBJ2-5; D gene ambiguous. V lost 5 bases and J 1 base, leaving 5 bases between the germline ends. The CDR3 runs to 12 residues. CDR1 is MNHNY, CDR2 SVGAGI, per germline (reference sequence). In DNA, the CDR3 is TGTGCCAGCAGTCGAGCCCAAGAGACCCAGTACTTC. As protein: CASSRAQETQYF.

The chain combines TRBV2 with TRBJ1-5; a possible D gene is TRBD1 (6 bases). The germline V gene encodes CDR1 SNHLY and CDR2 FYNNEI. The CDR3 loop spans 15 amino acids. V gave up 5 bases and J gave up 0 bases, with 11 bases separating them. For the CDR3, the DNA is TGTGCCAGCAGTAAAAACAGGGATAGCAATCAGCCCCAGCATTTT. It encodes CASSKNRDSNQPQHF.

The chain links TRBV5-4 to TRBJ1-3; unclear D gene. CDR3 length equals 15 residues. Looked up from germline, CDR1 is SGHNT and CDR2 is YYREEE (reference sequence). V lost 4 bases and J 2 bases, leaving 13 bases between the germline ends. CDR3 loop: CASSTELLTGNTIYF. CDR3 coding DNA: TGTGCCAGCAGCACCGAGCTTCTGACTGGAAACACCATATATTTT.

In this sample, this clone turned up once. V gene TRBV29-1 combines with J gene TRBJ2-7, with D tentatively TRBD1 (6 bases). The V end lost 5 bases, the J end lost 0 bases, and 14 bases lay between the germline ends. The germline V gene has CDR1 SQVTM and CDR2 ANQGSEA. This CDR3 has 14 amino acids. CDR3 sequence (DNA): TGCAGCGTTTCCCACAGGGTTTCCTCCTACGAGCAGTACTTC. Translation gives CSVSHRVSSYEQYF.

The count of this clone is one. The genes are TRBV27 and TRBJ1-5; 7 positions agree with TRBD1. This CDR3 has 13 residues. Losses at the gene ends were 10 bases for V and 4 bases for J; bases not matched to a gene: 7. Germline CDR1 and CDR2: MNHEY and SMNVEV (reference sequence). CDR3 residues: CATRDSGNQPQHF. The CDR3, as DNA: TGTGCCACCAGGGACAGCGGGAATCAGCCCCAGCATTTT.

This clone appeared a few times. The V call is TRBV7-9, the J call TRBJ1-2; TRBD1 matches 7 bases. The CDR3 sequence is 14 residues long. The germline V gene encodes CDR1 SEHNR and CDR2 FQNEAQ (reference sequence). Trimming at V came to 5 bases and at J to 5 bases, leaving 8 bases not matched to a gene. The CDR3 coding sequence is TGTGCCAGCAGCCGAACAGGGGTTAGTTATGGCTACACCTTC. Translated, it gives CASSRTGVSYGYTF.

This clone was picked up one time. The gene calls are TRBV7-8 and TRBJ2-5; D gene ambiguous. The CDR3 is 13 amino acids. V lost 1 base and J lost 3, with 6 bases in between. CDR1 and CDR2 from the germline V gene are SGHVS and FQNEAQ. This CDR3 reads CASSLDTKETQYF. Here the CDR3 DNA reads TGTGCCAGCAGCTTAGATACAAAAGAGACCCAGTACTTC.

CDR3 amino acids: CASSGQGVDTGELFF. Here the CDR3 DNA reads TGCGCCAGCAGTGGACAGGGGGTAGACACCGGGGAGCTGTTTTTT. This rearrangement joins TRBV10-1 to TRBJ2-2, with TRBD1 matching over 9 bases. The trim removed 4 bases at V and 3 bases at J, leaving 3 bases unmatched. Germline V CDR1 and CDR2: WNHNN, SYGVQD (reference sequence). The CDR3 has 15 residues.

J is TRBJ1-1 and V is TRBV7-9; TRBD1 might be the D (5 bases). The V and J ends lost 6 bases and 0 bases respectively, with 14 bases between them. Germline V CDR1 and CDR2: SEHNR, FQNEAQ (reference sequence). The length of the CDR3 is 15 residues. CDR3 nucleotides: TGTGCCAGCAGGGGGGACCAAAGAGTGAACACTGAAGCTTTCTTT. It encodes CASRGDQRVNTEAFF.

The chain links TRBV7-3 to TRBJ2-3; 12 nucleotides match TRBD2. V shed 2 bases, J shed 4 bases, and the junction held 10 bases outside the gene matches. The germline CDR1 and CDR2 sequences are SGHTA and FQGTGA. The CDR3 is made up of 18 amino acids. The CDR3 is CASSLQLAGGRWADTQYF. In DNA form, the CDR3 reads TGTGCCAGCAGCTTACAACTAGCGGGAGGAAGGTGGGCAGATACGCAGTATTTT.

V gene TRBV7-9 combines with J gene TRBJ1-1; weak D call: TRBD1 (5 bases). Deletions cut 5 bases from V and 1 base from J, with 14 bases between. Per the germline V gene, CDR1 is SEHNR and CDR2 is FQNEAQ (reference sequence). CDR3 length equals 15 residues. The CDR3 sequence: CASSPISGGNTEAFF. The CDR3 bases are TGTGCCAGCAGCCCGATTAGTGGGGGGAACACTGAAGCTTTCTTT. Full variable domain (outside the CDR3, taken from reference TRBV7-9 and TRBJ1-1): DTGVSQNPRHKITKRGQNVTFRCDPISEHNRLYWYRQTLGQGPEFLTYFQNEAQLEKSRLLSDRFSAERPKGSFSTLEIQRTEQGDSAMYLCASSPISGGNTEAFFGQGTRLTVV.

The chain links TRBV28 to TRBJ2-3; D gene ambiguous. The length of the CDR3 is 12 residues. With 6 bases removed from V and 6 bases from J, the gap between germline ends came to 10 bases. Germline CDR1 and CDR2: MDHEN and SYDVKM. The CDR3 DNA reads TGTGCCAGCAGCCGCGGCTTTGATACGCAGTATTTT. It specifies CASSRGFDTQYF.

The sample holds one count of this clone. V and J are TRBV5-4 and TRBJ2-3; 8 nucleotides align to TRBD2. The CDR3 loop spans 15 amino acids. Germline V gives CDR1 SGHNT, CDR2 YYREEE (reference sequence). The J segment lost 5 bases and the V segment lost 3 bases, leaving 8 bases of the junction unmatched. CDR3 DNA: TGTGCCAGCAGCTCCAAAACTAGCGGTGGAGATACGCAGTATTTT. Amino acid sequence: CASSSKTSGGDTQYF.

This rearrangement joins TRBV29-1 to TRBJ2-7; no definite D call. Trimming removed 4 bases from V and 5 bases from J, with 12 bases in between. The length of the CDR3 is 12 residues. Germline V gene data show CDR1 as SQVTM and CDR2 as ANQGSEA. In DNA form, the CDR3 reads TGCAGCGTTGGATACCTGTCCCACGAGCAGTACTTC. Its protein is CSVGYLSHEQYF.

The genes are TRBV5-1 and TRBJ2-3, with TRBD2 matching over 8 bases. CDR1 SGHRS and CDR2 YFSETQ come from the germline V gene. With V trimmed by 0 bases and J by 6 bases, 15 bases remained unmatched. The length of the CDR3 is 18 residues. The CDR3 reads CASSLALSSGVRVDTQYF. Here the CDR3 DNA reads TGCGCCAGCAGCTTGGCCTTGAGTAGCGGGGTAAGAGTTGATACGCAGTATTTT.